The 29 T cell receptor beta chains presented below share a single source sample, sequenced in a study of CD8 T cells in Susac syndrome. An amount of RNA that ranged from roughly 0.5 to 1 ug was reverse transcribed with random hexamers. A single record per CDR3 protein comes from TCRdb applying MiXCR to the immunoSEQ multiplex PCR reads. Found here are a few hundred thousand distinct CDR3 sequences, about 93% of them singletons; the top ten hold around 0.15%. The sequenced sample consisted of CD8+ T cells from PBMCs. Receptors originate from a human donor with multiple sclerosis.

This chain joins TRBV18 and TRBJ2-5; the D gene is possibly TRBD2 (5 bases). The germline CDR1 and CDR2 sequences are KGHSH and LQKENI. The CDR3 contains 15 residues. Deletions cut 6 bases from V and 4 bases from J, with 18 bases between. The CDR3 region is CASSPEGHNRETQYF. The CDR3 DNA reads as TGTGCCAGCTCCCCAGAGGGCCACAACCGAGAGACCCAGTACTTC. The full variable domain, with the rest looked up from reference TRBV18 and TRBJ2-5, is NAGVMQNPRHLVRRRGQEARLRCSPMKGHSHVYWYRQLPEEGLKFMVYLQKENIIDESGMPKERFSAEFPKEGPSILRIQQVVRGDSAAYFCASSPEGHNRETQYFGPGTRLLVL.

The chain combines TRBV7-8 with TRBJ2-1; 7 nucleotides line up with TRBD2. The V gene's germline CDR1 is SGHVS and CDR2 FQNEAQ. The CDR3 sequence is 14 residues long. Germline trimming cut 0 bases from V and 9 bases from J; bases unmatched to any gene: 5. CDR3 nucleotide sequence: TGTGCCAGCAGCTTAGCGGGAGGGCCTGTTGAGCAGTTCTTC. It codes for CASSLAGGPVEQFF.

The chain carries TRBV7-9 and TRBJ1-3, with D perhaps TRBD1 (6 bases). This CDR3 comprises 15 residues. Trimming pared 1 base from V and 2 bases from J, leaving 9 bases between. Germline values: CDR1 SEHNR, CDR2 FQNEAQ (reference sequence). CDR3 region: CASSLESGAGNTIYF. Here the CDR3 DNA reads TGTGCCAGCAGCTTAGAATCAGGGGCTGGAAACACCATATATTTT.

The chain links TRBV2 to TRBJ2-5; 9 nucleotides agree with TRBD2. J gave up 4 bases and V 1 base, and 4 bases lay outside the gene matches. The CDR3 covers 15 residues. The germline V gene has CDR1 SNHLY and CDR2 FYNNEI. The CDR3 loop reads CASSEGASGVETQYF. DNA of the CDR3: TGTGCCAGCAGTGAAGGGGCTAGCGGGGTAGAGACCCAGTACTTC.

The rearrangement uses TRBV14 and TRBJ1-5, with D possibly matching TRBD1 (5 bases). V lost 0 bases to trimming and J lost 5 bases, with 5 bases between them. The germline V gene has CDR1 SGHDN and CDR2 FVKESK. CDR3 size: 13 residues. CDR3 nucleotides: TGTGCCAGCAGCCAAGAGGGGGATCAGCCCCAGCATTTT. Translation: CASSQEGDQPQHF.

This chain links TRBV9 with TRBJ2-1; D is unclear. The CDR3 length is 15 residues. CDR1 is SGDLS, CDR2 YYNGEE, per germline. Trimming cost V 4 bases and J 0 bases, with 11 bases left between them. As DNA, the CDR3 is TGTGCCAGCAGCCCCCCAGCCAGCTCCTACAATGAGCAGTTCTTC. The encoded protein is CASSPPASSYNEQFF.

The J gene is TRBJ2-1, the V gene TRBV4-1; TRBD2 matches 11 bases. Germline V gene data show CDR1 as MGHRA and CDR2 as YSYEKL. The CDR3 covers 18 residues. Trimming took 0 bases from V and 4 from J; bases not matched to a gene: 8. CDR3 region: CASSQETSGGGSYNEQFF. The CDR3 DNA reads as TGCGCCAGCAGCCAAGAAACTAGCGGGGGAGGCTCATACAATGAGCAGTTCTTC.

This sequence joins TRBV20-1 and TRBJ1-4; the D is unclear. Germline loops: CDR1 DFQATT, CDR2 SNEGSKA (reference sequence). This CDR3 is built from 13 residues. V lost 1 base and J lost 5, with 8 bases in between. The chain's CDR3 is CSARGTVNEKLFF. The CDR3, as DNA: TGCAGTGCTAGAGGTACAGTCAATGAAAAACTGTTTTTT.

This rearrangement joins TRBV29-1 to TRBJ1-2; TRBD1 matches at 10 bases. The J segment lost 5 bases and the V segment lost 5 bases, leaving 8 bases of the junction unmatched. Germline V gives CDR1 SQVTM, CDR2 ANQGSEA. The CDR3 covers 14 residues. The CDR3 DNA reads as TGCAGCGTTTACCCCCGGACAGGGGGTTATGGCTACACCTTC. Translated, it gives CSVYPRTGGYGYTF. The variable domain in full, with the rest retrieved from reference TRBV29-1 and TRBJ1-2, is SAVISQKPSRDICQRGTSLTIQCQVDSQVTMMFWYRQQPGQSLTLIATANQGSEATYESGFVIDKFPISRPNLTFSTLTVSNMSPEDSSIYLCSVYPRTGGYGYTFGSGTRLTVV.

J is TRBJ1-2 and V is TRBV4-2; no reliable D call. Germline V gene data show CDR1 as LGHNA and CDR2 as YNFKEQ. Trimming pared 3 bases from V and 14 bases from J, leaving 13 bases between. The CDR3 is 11 amino acids. The CDR3 DNA sequence: TGTGCCAGCAGCCAGGGTAGGGTCGAAACCTTC. Translation: CASSQGRVETF.

The V and J genes are TRBV3-1 and TRBJ1-2; D is perhaps TRBD1 (6 bases). This CDR3 comprises 14 residues. Trimming pared 1 base from V and 6 bases from J, leaving 12 bases between. Germline lookup yields CDR1 LGHDT and CDR2 YNNKEL (reference sequence). The DNA of the CDR3 is TGTGCCAGCAGCCAAGTCCTCAAGGGGGATGGCTACACCTTC. Protein product: CASSQVLKGDGYTF. Full variable domain (missing parts from reference TRBV3-1 and TRBJ1-2): DTAVSQTPKYLVTQMGNDKSIKCEQNLGHDTMYWYKQDSKKFLKIMFSYNNKELIINETVPNRFSPKSPDKAHLNLHINSLELGDSAVYFCASSQVLKGDGYTFGSGTRLTVV.

The gene calls are TRBV13 and TRBJ1-2; 8 bases line up with TRBD1. Germline-derived CDR1 and CDR2 are PRHDT and FYEKMQ (reference sequence). The trim removed 5 bases at V and 7 bases at J, leaving 15 bases unmatched. The CDR3 is 16 amino acids. CDR3 nucleotides: TGTGCCAGCAGCCCCCGGACAGGGTCCCTTTATGGTGGCTACACCTTC. This codes for CASSPRTGSLYGGYTF.

The rearrangement links TRBV12-3 or TRBV12-4 to TRBJ2-2; D is undetermined. The CDR3 is made up of 12 amino acids. Trimming stripped 3 bases from V and 8 bases from J, with 7 bases between. CDR3 loop: CASSLGTGELFF. The CDR3 region has the DNA TGTGCCAGCAGTTTGGGTACTGGGGAGCTGTTTTTT.

The V call is TRBV3-1, the J call TRBJ2-5, with 10 bases identical to TRBD2. Germline V gene data show CDR1 as LGHDT and CDR2 as YNNKEL (reference sequence). The CDR3 is made up of 16 amino acids. Trimming removed 1 base from V and 1 base from J; junction bases left unmatched: 3. The CDR3 DNA reads TGTGCCAGCAGCCAAGTTGGACTAGCGGCCCAAGAGACCCAGTACTTC. The encoded protein is CASSQVGLAAQETQYF.

The rearrangement links TRBV24-1 to TRBJ2-7; D is unresolved. This CDR3 comprises 13 residues. The V end was cut by 2 bases, the J end by 0 bases, with 4 bases between. CDR1 KGHDR and CDR2 SFDVKD come from the germline V gene. CDR3 in amino acids: CATSDYNSYEQYF. As DNA, the CDR3 is TGTGCCACCAGTGATTACAACTCCTACGAGCAGTACTTC.

The chain links TRBV7-3 to TRBJ1-5; D is possibly TRBD1 (6 bases). The ends were cut back, 7 bases at V and 2 bases at J, with 27 bases in the middle. There are 19 residues in the CDR3. CDR1 and CDR2 from the germline V gene are SGHTA and FQGTGA. CDR3 DNA sequence: TGTGCCAGCACCTTCTCGTGTGTGGGGGGGCGGCTATGCAATCAGCCCCAGCATTTT. Translating gives CASTFSCVGGRLCNQPQHF.

J is TRBJ1-5 and V is TRBV25-1; the D is unclear. The V and J ends lost 3 bases and 5 bases respectively, with 8 bases between them. Looked up from germline, CDR1 is MGHDK and CDR2 is SYGVNS. This CDR3 is 13 amino acids long. The CDR3 region has the DNA TGTGCCAGCAGTGATGACGGGTATCAGCCCCAGCATTTT. This codes for CASSDDGYQPQHF.

The chain recombines TRBV7-9 with TRBJ1-1, with a possible D match to TRBD1 (5 bases). The ends were cut back, 5 bases at V and 5 bases at J, with 9 bases in the middle. The V gene's germline CDR1 is SEHNR and CDR2 FQNEAQ (reference sequence). There are 12 residues in the CDR3. The CDR3, as DNA: TGTGCCAGCAGCCCAGGGTGGACTGAAGCTTTCTTT. This sequence encodes CASSPGWTEAFF.

Only one count was recorded for this clonotype. The DNA of the CDR3 is TGCAGCGTTAGGAATCCTGGGATCATCTATGGCTACACCTTC. Translating it yields CSVRNPGIIYGYTF. The chain recombines TRBV29-1 with TRBJ1-2; no clear D gene. The CDR3 sequence is 14 residues long. The germline CDR1 and CDR2 sequences are SQVTM and ANQGSEA. Trimming removed 5 bases at V and 4 bases at J, with 17 bases between.

The chain has TRBV28 and TRBJ2-1; D is ambiguous. Germline V lookup: CDR1 MDHEN, CDR2 SYDVKM. The CDR3 runs 14 residues. The V end was cut by 2 bases, the J end by 6 bases, with 11 bases between. The CDR3: CASSLIGSSNEQFF. The CDR3 DNA reads TGTGCCAGCAGTTTAATTGGGTCGAGCAATGAGCAGTTCTTC.

CDR3 in amino acids: CASSGGLDPDDYGYTF. In DNA, the CDR3 is TGTGCCAGCAGCGGGGGCCTAGATCCTGACGACTATGGCTACACCTTC. The rearrangement joins TRBV7-9 to TRBJ1-2; D possibly corresponds to TRBD1 (6 bases). The CDR3 consists of 16 residues. Per the germline V gene, CDR1 is SEHNR and CDR2 is FQNEAQ (reference sequence). V was clipped by 5 bases and J by 3 bases, with 19 bases between them.

J is TRBJ2-1 and V is TRBV18; 9 nucleotides agree with TRBD1. CDR3 length: 14 residues. V lost 4 bases to trimming and J lost 7 bases; unmatched junction nucleotides: 5. Per germline, CDR1 KGHSH and CDR2 LQKENI. CDR3 loop: CASSQGQGPNEQFF. The CDR3 nucleotides are TGTGCCAGCTCACAAGGACAGGGGCCGAATGAGCAGTTCTTC.

The chain is built from TRBV6-5 and TRBJ2-1; D not resolved. The CDR3 is 11 residues long. Trimming removed 11 bases from V and 3 bases from J, with 8 bases in between. Germline V gene data show CDR1 as MNHEY and CDR2 as SVGAGI. The chain's CDR3 is CASKGYNEQFF. The CDR3 DNA follows: TGTGCCTCTAAGGGCTACAATGAGCAGTTCTTC.

This sequence joins TRBV12-3 or TRBV12-4 and TRBJ1-6, with D possibly TRBD1 on 5 matching bases. This CDR3 region has 15 residues. V lost 6 bases, J lost 7 bases, and 16 bases lay in between. CDR3 DNA: TGTGCCAGCAGCTCCTTGGGACCGACCAATTCACCCCTCCACTTT. This codes for CASSSLGPTNSPLHF.

This chain joins TRBV19 and TRBJ2-1; perhaps D is TRBD1 or TRBD2 (5 bases each). In germline, CDR1 is LNHDA, CDR2 SQIVND (reference sequence). The length of the CDR3 is 12 residues. CDR3 protein: CASGADYNEQFF. The CDR3 coding sequence is TGTGCTTCCGGGGCTGACTACAATGAGCAGTTCTTC. Looking up the rest from reference TRBV19 and TRBJ2-1 gives the full variable domain: DGGITQSPKYLFRKEGQNVTLSCEQNLNHDAMYWYRQDPGQGLRLIYYSQIVNDFQKGDIAEGYSVSREKKESFPLTVTSAQKNPTAFYLCASGADYNEQFFGPGTRLTVL.

This clonotype was seen just once. One junction end does not reproduce the germline sequence, and a read error may be involved. This chain links TRBV2 with TRBJ2-1, with D perhaps matching TRBD1 or TRBD2 (5 bases each). Looked up from germline, CDR1 is SNHLY and CDR2 is FYNNEI. CDR3 length equals 17 residues. The CDR3 bases are TGCGCCAGCAGTGATAACAGGCCTAGCCTCTCTCACAATGAGCAGTTCTTC. Its translation: CASSDNRPSLSHNEQFF.

This chain links TRBV12-3 or TRBV12-4 with TRBJ1-5; D is undetermined. Trimming took off 5 bases at V and 3 bases at J, with 11 bases between the two ends. This CDR3 region has 14 residues. The CDR3 sequence: CASSGLRLNQPQHF. Written as DNA, the CDR3 is TGTGCCAGCAGTGGCTTAAGGCTCAATCAGCCCCAGCATTTT.

The rearrangement joins TRBV19 to TRBJ2-1; 9 bases map to TRBD2. With V trimmed by 0 bases and J by 7 bases, 4 bases remained unmatched. CDR1 is LNHDA, CDR2 SQIVND, per germline (reference sequence). The CDR3 runs to 15 residues. The CDR3 DNA follows: TGTGCCAGTAGTATAGATCCGGGACTAGCTAATGAGCAGTTCTTC. This codes for CASSIDPGLANEQFF.

The chain couples TRBV30 to TRBJ1-1; D gene uncertain. V lost 4 bases to trimming and J lost 6 bases, with 9 bases between them. Germline CDR1 reads GTSNPN; CDR2 reads SVGIG (reference sequence). The CDR3 runs 11 residues. The CDR3 coding sequence is TGTGCCTGGACCCCTATGGCTGAAGCTTTCTTT. It translates to CAWTPMAEAFF.